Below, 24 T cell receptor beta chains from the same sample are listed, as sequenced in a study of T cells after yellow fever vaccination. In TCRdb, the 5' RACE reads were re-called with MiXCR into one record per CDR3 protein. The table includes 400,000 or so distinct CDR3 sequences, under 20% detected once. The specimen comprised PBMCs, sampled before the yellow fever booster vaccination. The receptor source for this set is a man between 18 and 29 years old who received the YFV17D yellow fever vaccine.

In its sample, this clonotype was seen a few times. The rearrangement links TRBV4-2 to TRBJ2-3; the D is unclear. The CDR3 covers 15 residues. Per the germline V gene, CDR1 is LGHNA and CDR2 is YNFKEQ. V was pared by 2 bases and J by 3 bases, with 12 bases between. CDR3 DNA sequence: TGTGCCAGCAGCCAACGTTACCTCTCGACAGATACGCAGTATTTT. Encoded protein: CASSQRYLSTDTQYF.

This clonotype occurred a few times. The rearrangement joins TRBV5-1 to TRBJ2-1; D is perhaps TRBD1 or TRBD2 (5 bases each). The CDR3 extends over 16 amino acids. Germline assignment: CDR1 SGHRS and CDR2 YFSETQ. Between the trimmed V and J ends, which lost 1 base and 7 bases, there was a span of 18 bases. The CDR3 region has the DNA TGCGCCAGCAGCTTGTATCGGACGGATTGGGGGAATGAGCAGTTCTTC. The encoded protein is CASSLYRTDWGNEQFF.

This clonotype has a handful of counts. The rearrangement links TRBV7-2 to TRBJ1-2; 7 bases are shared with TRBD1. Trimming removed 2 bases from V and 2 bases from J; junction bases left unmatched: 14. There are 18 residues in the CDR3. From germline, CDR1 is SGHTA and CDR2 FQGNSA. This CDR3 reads CASSLRLQGPLSNYGYTF. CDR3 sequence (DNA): TGTGCCAGCAGCTTACGACTACAGGGGCCCCTCTCGAACTATGGCTACACCTTC. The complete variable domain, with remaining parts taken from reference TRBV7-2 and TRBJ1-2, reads GAGVSQSPSNKVTEKGKDVELRCDPISGHTALYWYRQSLGQGLEFLIYFQGNSAPDKSGLPSDRFSAERTGGSVSTLTIQRTQQEDSAVYLCASSLRLQGPLSNYGYTFGSGTRLTVV.

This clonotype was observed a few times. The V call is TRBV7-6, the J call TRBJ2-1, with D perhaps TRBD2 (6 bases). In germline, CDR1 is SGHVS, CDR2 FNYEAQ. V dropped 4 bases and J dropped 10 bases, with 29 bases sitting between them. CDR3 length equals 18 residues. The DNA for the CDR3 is TGTGCCAGCAGCTCGGGGGTAATGGGATATTATGCAGAAATCGAGCAGTTCTTC. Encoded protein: CASSSGVMGYYAEIEQFF. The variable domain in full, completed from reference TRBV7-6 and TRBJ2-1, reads GAGVSQSPRYKVTKRGQDVALRCDPISGHVSLYWYRQALGQGPEFLTYFNYEAQQDKSGLPNDRFSAERPEGSISTLTIQRTEQRDSAMYRCASSSGVMGYYAEIEQFFGPGTRLTVL.

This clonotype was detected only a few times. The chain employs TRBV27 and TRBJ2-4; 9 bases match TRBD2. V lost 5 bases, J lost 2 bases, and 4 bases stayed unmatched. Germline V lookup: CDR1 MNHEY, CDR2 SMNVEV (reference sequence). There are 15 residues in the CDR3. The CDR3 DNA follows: TGTGCCAGCAGTCTCCTAGCGGGGCCCAAAAACATTCAGTACTTC. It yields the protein CASSLLAGPKNIQYF.

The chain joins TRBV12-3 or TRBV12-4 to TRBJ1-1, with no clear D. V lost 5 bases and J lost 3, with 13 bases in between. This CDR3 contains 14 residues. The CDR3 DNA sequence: TGTGCCAGCAGTACTTTCCCCGGGTACACTGAAGCTTTCTTT. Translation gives CASSTFPGYTEAFF.

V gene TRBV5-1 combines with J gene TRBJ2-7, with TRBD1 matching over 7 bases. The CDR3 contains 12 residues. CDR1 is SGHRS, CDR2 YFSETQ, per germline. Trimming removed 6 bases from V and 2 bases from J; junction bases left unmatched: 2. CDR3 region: CASIQGAYEQYV. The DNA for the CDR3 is TGCGCCAGCATCCAGGGGGCCTACGAGCAGTACGTC.

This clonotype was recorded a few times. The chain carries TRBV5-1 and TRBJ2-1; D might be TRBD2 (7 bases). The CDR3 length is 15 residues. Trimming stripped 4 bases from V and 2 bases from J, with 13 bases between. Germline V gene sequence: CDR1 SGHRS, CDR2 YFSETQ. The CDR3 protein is CASSGGAGTYNEQFF. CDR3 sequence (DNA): TGCGCCAGCAGCGGGGGGGCCGGGACCTACAATGAGCAGTTCTTC.

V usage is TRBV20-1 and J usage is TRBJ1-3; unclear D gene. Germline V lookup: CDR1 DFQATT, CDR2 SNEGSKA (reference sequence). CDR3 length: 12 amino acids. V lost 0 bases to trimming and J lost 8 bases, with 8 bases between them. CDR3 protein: CSARDMWDTIYF. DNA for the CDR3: TGCAGTGCTAGAGACATGTGGGACACCATATATTTT.

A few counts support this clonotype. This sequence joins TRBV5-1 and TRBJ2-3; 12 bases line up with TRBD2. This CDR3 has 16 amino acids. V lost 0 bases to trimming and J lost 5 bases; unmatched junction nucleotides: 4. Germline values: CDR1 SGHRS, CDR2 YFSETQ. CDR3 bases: TGCGCCAGCAGCTTGGGGACTAGCGGGACCGGAGATACGCAGTATTTT. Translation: CASSLGTSGTGDTQYF.

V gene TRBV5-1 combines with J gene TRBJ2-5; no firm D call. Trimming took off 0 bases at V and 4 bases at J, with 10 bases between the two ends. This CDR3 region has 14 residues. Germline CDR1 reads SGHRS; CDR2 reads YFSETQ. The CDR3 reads CASSLGVAGETQYF. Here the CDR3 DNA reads TGCGCCAGCAGCTTGGGGGTAGCCGGAGAGACCCAGTACTTC.

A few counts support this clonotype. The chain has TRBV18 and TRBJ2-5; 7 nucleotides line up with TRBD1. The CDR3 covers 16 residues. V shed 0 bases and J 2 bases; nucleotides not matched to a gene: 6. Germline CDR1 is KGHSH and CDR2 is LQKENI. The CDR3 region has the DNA TGTGCCAGCTCACCACCGGGACAGAATAAACAAGAGACCCAGTACTTC. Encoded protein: CASSPPGQNKQETQYF.

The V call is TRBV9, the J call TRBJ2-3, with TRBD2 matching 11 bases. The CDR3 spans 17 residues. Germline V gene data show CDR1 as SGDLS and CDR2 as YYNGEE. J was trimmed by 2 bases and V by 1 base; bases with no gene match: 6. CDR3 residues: CASSVRGSGGATDTQYF. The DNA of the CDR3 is TGTGCCAGCAGCGTAAGAGGTAGCGGGGGGGCCACAGATACGCAGTATTTT.

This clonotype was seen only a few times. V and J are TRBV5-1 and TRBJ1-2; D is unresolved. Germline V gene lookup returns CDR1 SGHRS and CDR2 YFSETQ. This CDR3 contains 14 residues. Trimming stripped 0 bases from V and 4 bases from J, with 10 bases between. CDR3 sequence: CASSLGILGYGYTF. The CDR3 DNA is TGCGCCAGCAGCTTGGGGATTCTCGGCTATGGCTACACCTTC.

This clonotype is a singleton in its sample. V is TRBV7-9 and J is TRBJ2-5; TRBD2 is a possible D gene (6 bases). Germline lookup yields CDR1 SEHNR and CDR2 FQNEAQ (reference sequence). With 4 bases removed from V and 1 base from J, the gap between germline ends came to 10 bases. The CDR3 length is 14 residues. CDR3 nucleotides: TGTGCCAGCAGCTGGGGGACTGGCCAAGAGACCCAGTACTTC. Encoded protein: CASSWGTGQETQYF. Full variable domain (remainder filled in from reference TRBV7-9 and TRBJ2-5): DTGVSQNPRHKITKRGQNVTFRCDPISEHNRLYWYRQTLGQGPEFLTYFQNEAQLEKSRLLSDRFSAERPKGSFSTLEIQRTEQGDSAMYLCASSWGTGQETQYFGPGTRLLVL.

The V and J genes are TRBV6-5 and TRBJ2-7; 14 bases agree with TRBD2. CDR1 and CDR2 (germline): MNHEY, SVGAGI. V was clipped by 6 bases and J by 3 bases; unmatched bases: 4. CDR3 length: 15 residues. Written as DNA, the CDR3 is TGTGCCAGCAGGCCGGGACTAGCGGGGGTCTACGAGCAGTACGTC. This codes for CASRPGLAGVYEQYV.

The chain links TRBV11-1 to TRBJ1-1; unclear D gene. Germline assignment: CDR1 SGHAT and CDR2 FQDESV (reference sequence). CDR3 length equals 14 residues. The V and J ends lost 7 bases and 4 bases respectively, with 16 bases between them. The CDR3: CASTLDGLVTEAFF. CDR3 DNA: TGTGCCAGCACCCTGGACGGGCTGGTCACTGAAGCTTTCTTT. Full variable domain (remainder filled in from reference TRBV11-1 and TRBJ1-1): EAEVAQSPRYKITEKSQAVAFWCDPISGHATLYWYRQILGQGPELLVQFQDESVVDDSQLPKDRFSAERLKGVDSTLKIQPAELGDSAMYLCASTLDGLVTEAFFGQGTRLTVV.

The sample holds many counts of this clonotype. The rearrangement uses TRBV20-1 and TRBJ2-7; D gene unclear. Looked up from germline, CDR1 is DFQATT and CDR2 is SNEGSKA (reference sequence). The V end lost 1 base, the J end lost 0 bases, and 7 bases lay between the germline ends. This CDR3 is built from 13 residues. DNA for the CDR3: TGCAGTGCTAGAGCAGGTGGCTCCTACGAGCAGTACGTC. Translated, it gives CSARAGGSYEQYV.

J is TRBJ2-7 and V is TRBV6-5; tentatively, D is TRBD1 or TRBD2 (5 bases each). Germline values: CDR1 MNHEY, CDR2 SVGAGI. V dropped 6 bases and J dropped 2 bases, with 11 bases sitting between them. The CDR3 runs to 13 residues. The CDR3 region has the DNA TGTGCCAGCAGAGTGGGGGTCCCCTACGAGCAGTACTTC. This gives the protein CASRVGVPYEQYF.

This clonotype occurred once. The CDR3 DNA reads TGCAGCGTTGACCGTGGGGAAAACATTCAGTACTTC. Protein: CSVDRGENIQYF. The V and J genes are TRBV29-1 and TRBJ2-4; D remains unclear. V dropped 3 bases and J dropped 5 bases, with 8 bases sitting between them. The CDR3 length is 12 residues. Germline loops: CDR1 SQVTM, CDR2 ANQGSEA.

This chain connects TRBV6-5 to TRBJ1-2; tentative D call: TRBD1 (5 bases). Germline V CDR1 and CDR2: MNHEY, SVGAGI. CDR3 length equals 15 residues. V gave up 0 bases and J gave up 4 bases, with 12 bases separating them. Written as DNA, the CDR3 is TGTGCCAGCAGTTACTCGGGGGAAGTTGGCTATGGCTACACCTTC. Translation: CASSYSGEVGYGYTF.

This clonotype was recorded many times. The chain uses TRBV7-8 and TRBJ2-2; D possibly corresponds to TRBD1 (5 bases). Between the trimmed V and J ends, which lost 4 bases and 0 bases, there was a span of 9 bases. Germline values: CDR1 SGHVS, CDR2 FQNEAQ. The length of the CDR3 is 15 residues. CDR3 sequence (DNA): TGTGCCAGCAGCTCCAGGGCGTCGAACACCGGGGAGCTGTTTTTT. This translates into CASSSRASNTGELFF.

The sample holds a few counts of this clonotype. This chain's CDR3 is CSVVLTRDEQFF. The CDR3 region has the DNA TGCAGCGTTGTCTTAACTAGAGATGAGCAGTTCTTC. V is TRBV29-1 and J is TRBJ2-1; possible D gene TRBD2, 5 bases. This CDR3 comprises 12 residues. Germline V gene data show CDR1 as SQVTM and CDR2 as ANQGSEA. V lost 4 bases to trimming and J lost 8 bases, with 12 bases between them.

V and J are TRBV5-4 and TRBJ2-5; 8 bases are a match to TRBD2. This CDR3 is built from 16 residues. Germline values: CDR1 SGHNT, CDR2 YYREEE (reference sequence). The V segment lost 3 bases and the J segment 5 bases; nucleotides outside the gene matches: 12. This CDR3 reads CASSSSAGGAGETQYF. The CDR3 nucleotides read TGTGCCAGCAGCTCATCGGCGGGGGGCGCTGGGGAGACCCAGTACTTC.